One and the same sample provided the 3 T cell receptor beta chains below, sequenced in a study of regulatory T cells in long-lasting Graves disease. CDR3 regions were amplified by Arm-PCR using iRepertoire HTBI primers to build TCR beta libraries. TCRdb recomputed calls from the multiplex PCR reads with MiXCR, one row per CDR3 protein. Seen here are 400,000 to 500,000 distinct CDR3 sequences, less than 15% observed once, and the top ten hold around a sixth. Time point in this sample: newly diagnosed GD, antithyroid drugs for less than 3 months. RNA isolated from PBMCs was used to make the TCR library. A further study also used this sample, focusing on T cells in Graves' hyperthyroidism and ophthalmopathy.

The material sequenced was peripheral blood mononuclear cells (PBMCs), taken at new diagnosis, from a patient treated with antithyroid drugs. The receptor set was obtained from a woman in her forties or fifties with Graves disease.

This clonotype was seen ten or more times. V gene TRBV7-9 combines with J gene TRBJ2-2; no reliable D call. Germline V CDR1 and CDR2: SEHNR, FQNEAQ (reference sequence). This CDR3 is built from 12 residues. Trimming shortened V by 6 bases and J by 4 bases, and 6 bases separated the two germline ends. The CDR3 DNA reads TGTGCCAGCAGTCTTAGCACCGGGGAGCTGTTTTTT. This gives the protein CASSLSTGELFF. The full variable domain, with the rest looked up from reference TRBV7-9 and TRBJ2-2, is DTGVSQNPRHKITKRGQNVTFRCDPISEHNRLYWYRQTLGQGPEFLTYFQNEAQLEKSRLLSDRFSAERPKGSFSTLEIQRTEQGDSAMYLCASSLSTGELFFGEGSRLTVL.

The CDR3: CASSIGASVSTGELFF. Here the CDR3 DNA reads TGTGCCAGTAGTATAGGAGCTAGTGTCTCCACCGGGGAGCTGTTTTTT. This chain connects TRBV19 to TRBJ2-2; D is ambiguous. The germline V and J ends were trimmed by 1 base and 4 bases, with 13 bases remaining between them. The CDR3 sequence is 16 residues long. Germline loops: CDR1 LNHDA, CDR2 SQIVND (reference sequence). Full variable domain (remainder filled in from reference TRBV19 and TRBJ2-2): DGGITQSPKYLFRKEGQNVTLSCEQNLNHDAMYWYRQDPGQGLRLIYYSQIVNDFQKGDIAEGYSVSREKKESFPLTVTSAQKNPTAFYLCASSIGASVSTGELFFGEGSRLTVL.

In this sample, this clonotype turned up many times. This chain links TRBV5-1 with TRBJ1-2; D call uncertain. V was pared by 0 bases and J by 2 bases, with 8 bases between. Germline CDR1 SGHRS, CDR2 YFSETQ. The CDR3 has 14 amino acids. CDR3 residues: CASSLGSGNYGYTF. CDR3 nucleotides: TGCGCCAGCAGCTTGGGTTCTGGGAACTATGGCTACACCTTC.